This T cell receptor beta chain was sequenced in a study of T cells in Graves' hyperthyroidism and ophthalmopathy. Study-wide results and limits: The model anticipated ophthalmopathy a median about six months pre-onset.

RNA transcripts served as the template for amplifying TCR beta CDR3 regions. HTBI primers were used for first-round RT-PCR of the TCR CDR3. TCRdb called the multiplex PCR reads again in MiXCR, with one record for every CDR3 protein. The table shows a few hundred thousand distinct CDR3 sequences, with around 14% occurring only once. Orbital computed tomography and thyroid ultrasound, together with serum TRAb and thyroxine and clinical symptoms, were used for diagnoses. This clonotype showed up just a few times. Antigen: not known. Germline lookup yields CDR1 SGHDT and CDR2 YYEEEE. CDR3 length: 16 amino acids. Trimming took off 5 bases at V and 0 bases at J, with 17 bases between the two ends.

This chain joins TRBV5-6 and TRBJ2-5; D is uncertain. The TCR sequence derives from a woman aged 18 to 35 with Graves' hyperthyroidism. Input material: blood. Here the CDR3 reads CASSRMTSINQETQYF. In DNA, the CDR3 is TGTGCCAGCAGTAGGATGACAAGTATCAACCAAGAGACCCAGTACTTC.